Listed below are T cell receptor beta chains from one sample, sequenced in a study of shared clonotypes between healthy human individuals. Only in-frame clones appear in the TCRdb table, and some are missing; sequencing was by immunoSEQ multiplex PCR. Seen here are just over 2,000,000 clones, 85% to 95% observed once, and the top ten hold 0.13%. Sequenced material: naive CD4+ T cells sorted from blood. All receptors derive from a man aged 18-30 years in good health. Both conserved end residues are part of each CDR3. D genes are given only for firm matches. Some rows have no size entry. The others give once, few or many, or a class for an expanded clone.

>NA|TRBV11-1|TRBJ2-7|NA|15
CASSLVGAKHHEQYF
TGTGCCAGCAGCTTAGTTGGTGCTAAGCACCACGAGCAGTACTTC
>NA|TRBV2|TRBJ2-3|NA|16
CASRGAGGGITDTQYF
TGTGCCAGCAGAGGGGCAGGAGGCGGGATCACAGATACGCAGTATTTT
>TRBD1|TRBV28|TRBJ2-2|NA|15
CASRLDRTGTGELFF
TGTGCCAGCAGGCTTGACAGGACAGGGACCGGGGAGCTGTTTTTT
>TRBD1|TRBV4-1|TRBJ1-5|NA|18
CASSQGLLGQGKNQPQHF
TGCGCCAGCAGCCAAGGTCTTTTGGGACAGGGGAAGAATCAGCCCCAGCATTTT
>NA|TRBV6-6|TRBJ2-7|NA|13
CASSRAEFYEQYF
TGTGCCAGCAGCCGAGCGGAGTTCTACGAGCAGTACTTC
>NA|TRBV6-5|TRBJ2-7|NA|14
CASSYSAGTYEQYF
TGTGCCAGCAGTTACTCCGCGGGGACCTACGAGCAGTACTTC
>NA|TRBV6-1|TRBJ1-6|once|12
CALGPYNSPLHF
TGTGCCTTAGGCCCCTATAATTCACCCCTCCACTTT
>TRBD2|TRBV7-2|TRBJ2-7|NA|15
CASSPILAGSLEQYF
TGTGCCAGCAGCCCAATTCTAGCGGGGAGCCTAGAGCAGTACTTC
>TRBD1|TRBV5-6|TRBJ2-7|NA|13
CASSRDRSYEQYF
TGTGCCAGCAGCCGGGACAGGTCCTACGAGCAGTACTTC
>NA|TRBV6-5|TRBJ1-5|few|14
CASSRGYSNQPQHF
TGTGCCAGCAGCAGAGGGTATAGCAATCAGCCCCAGCATTTT
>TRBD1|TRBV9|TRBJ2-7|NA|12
CASSVTGVEQYF
TGTGCCAGCAGCGTGACAGGGGTCGAGCAGTACTTC
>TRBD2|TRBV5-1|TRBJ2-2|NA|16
CASSLGLAGNTGELFF
TGCGCCAGCAGCTTGGGACTAGCGGGGAACACCGGGGAGCTGTTTTTT
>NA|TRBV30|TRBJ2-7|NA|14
CAWSANRQGGEQYF
TGTGCCTGGAGTGCCAACCGGCAGGGAGGAGAGCAGTACTTC
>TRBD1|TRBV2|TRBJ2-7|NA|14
CASALQGAGYEQYF
TGTGCCAGCGCTCTACAGGGGGCAGGATACGAGCAGTACTTC
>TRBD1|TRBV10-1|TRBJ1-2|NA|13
CASSPDRSYGYTF
TGCGCCAGCAGCCCGGACAGGAGTTATGGCTACACCTTC
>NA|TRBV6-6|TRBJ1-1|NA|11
CASKRETEAFF
TGTGCCAGCAAAAGGGAAACTGAAGCTTTCTTT
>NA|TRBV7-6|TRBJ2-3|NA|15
CASSLAPIKADTQYF
TGTGCCAGCAGCTTAGCTCCGATTAAGGCGGATACGCAGTATTTT
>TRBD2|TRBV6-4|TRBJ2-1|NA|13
CASSGTSRNEQFF
TGTGCCAGCAGTGGGACTAGTCGAAATGAGCAGTTCTTC
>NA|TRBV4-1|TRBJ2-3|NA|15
CASSQDGRPTDTQYF
TGCGCCAGCAGCCAAGATGGAAGGCCCACAGATACGCAGTATTTT
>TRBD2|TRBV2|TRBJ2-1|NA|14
CASNGGNSYNEQFF
TGTGCCAGCAACGGGGGGAACTCCTACAATGAGCAGTTCTTC
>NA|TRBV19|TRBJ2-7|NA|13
CASSGDGTYEQYF
TGTGCCAGTAGTGGTGATGGAACCTACGAGCAGTACTTC
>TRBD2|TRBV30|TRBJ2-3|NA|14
CAWSGLAGGNTQYF
TGTGCCTGGAGTGGGCTAGCGGGAGGGAATACGCAGTATTTT
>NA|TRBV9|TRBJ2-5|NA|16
CASSVKPGNAGETQYF
TGTGCCAGCAGCGTAAAGCCCGGGAATGCAGGAGAGACCCAGTACTTC
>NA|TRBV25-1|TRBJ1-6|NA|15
CASSEVQGGTSPLHF
TGTGCCAGCAGTGAAGTACAGGGAGGGACCTCACCCCTCCACTTT
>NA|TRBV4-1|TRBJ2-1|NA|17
CASSLILGPNSYNEQFF
TGCGCCAGCAGCCTGATATTGGGGCCCAACTCCTACAATGAGCAGTTCTTC
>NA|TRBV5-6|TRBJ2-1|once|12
CASSLGQNEQFF
TGTGCCAGCAGCTTGGGACAGAATGAGCAGTTCTTC
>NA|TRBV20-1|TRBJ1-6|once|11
CSAANNSPLHF
TGCAGTGCTGCCAATAATTCACCCCTCCACTTT
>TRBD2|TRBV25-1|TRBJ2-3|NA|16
CASSELLAGGSDTQYF
TGTGCCAGCAGTGAATTGCTAGCGGGAGGCTCAGATACGCAGTATTTT
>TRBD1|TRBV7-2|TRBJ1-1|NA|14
CASSWDRGRTEAFF
TGTGCCAGCAGCTGGGACAGGGGGCGGACTGAAGCTTTCTTT
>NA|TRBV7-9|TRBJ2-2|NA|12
CASTYNTGELFF
TGTGCCAGCACCTACAACACCGGGGAGCTGTTTTTT
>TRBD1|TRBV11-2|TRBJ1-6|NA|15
CASSLGGGNNSPLHF
TGTGCCAGCAGCCTAGGGGGCGGTAATAATTCACCCCTCCACTTT
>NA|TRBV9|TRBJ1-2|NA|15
CASSVTGDSNYGYTF
TGTGCCAGCAGCGTTACAGGAGACTCTAACTATGGCTACACCTTC
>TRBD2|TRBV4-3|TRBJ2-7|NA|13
CASSQEWGGEQYF
TGCGCCAGCAGCCAAGAGTGGGGGGGAGAGCAGTACTTC
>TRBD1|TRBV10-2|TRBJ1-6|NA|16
CASSETGYRGLTPLHF
TGCGCCAGCAGTGAGACGGGGTACAGGGGGCTTACACCCCTCCACTTT
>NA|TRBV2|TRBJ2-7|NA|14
CASSPEMGPEEQYF
TGTGCCAGCAGTCCGGAAATGGGGCCGGAAGAGCAGTACTTC
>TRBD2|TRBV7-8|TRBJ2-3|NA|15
CASSFSGLEGGTQYF
TGTGCCAGCAGCTTTTCCGGACTAGAAGGCGGTACGCAGTATTTT
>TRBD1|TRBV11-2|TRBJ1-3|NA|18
CASSARRKGANSGNTIYF
TGTGCCAGCAGCGCCCGACGTAAGGGGGCTAACTCGGGAAACACCATATATTTT
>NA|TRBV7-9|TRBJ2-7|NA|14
CASSLAFGPYEQYF
TGTGCCAGCAGCTTAGCGTTTGGCCCCTACGAGCAGTACTTC
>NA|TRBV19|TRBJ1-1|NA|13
CASSIKGFDEAFF
TGTGCCAGTAGTATAAAAGGTTTTGATGAAGCTTTCTTT